The 28 T cell receptor beta chains below all came from one sample that was sequenced in a study of OX40 agonist ivuxolimab in advanced cancers. The method was immunoSEQ multiplex PCR; TCRdb's version includes in-frame clones alone and lacks a portion of them. The sample lists roughly 50,000 clones; around 93% were seen once. Here the sequenced sample was CD4+ or CD8+ T cells sorted from blood, taken in a trial of the OX40 agonist ivuxolimab. The receptors shown here come from an adult with an advanced solid tumor such as melanoma, head and neck, liver or kidney cancer.

This chain joins TRBV7-3 and TRBJ2-2; TRBD2 matches 7 bases. V dropped 4 bases and J dropped 9; count of bases not matched to a gene: 20. The CDR3 has 18 residues. Per the germline V gene, CDR1 is SGHTA and CDR2 is FQGTGA. The CDR3 reads CASSSTAFGLGSSRELFF. Here the CDR3 DNA reads TGTGCCAGCAGCTCTACGGCATTCGGACTAGGGAGCAGTAGGGAGCTGTTTTTT.

The V call is TRBV2, the J call TRBJ2-3; 9 positions match TRBD2. The ends lost 1 base at V and 1 base at J; junction bases unmatched: 6. Germline values: CDR1 SNHLY, CDR2 FYNNEI. The CDR3 totals 17 residues. DNA for the CDR3: TGTGCCAGCAGTGAAGAGTTCAGCGGGGGGCGCACAGATACGCAGTATTTT. Amino acids: CASSEEFSGGRTDTQYF.

The rearrangement uses TRBV15 and TRBJ2-5; no clear D. The assigned J gene may be wrong: the sequence end matches TRBJ2-7 better. Germline assignment: CDR1 LNHNV and CDR2 YYDKDF (reference sequence). The CDR3 is 15 amino acids. CDR3 sequence: CATSPSLVAAYEQYF. The CDR3 coding sequence is TGTGCCACCAGCCCGTCCTTGGTGGCAGCCTACGAGCAGTACTTC.

This rearrangement joins TRBV13 to TRBJ2-7; D may match TRBD1 or TRBD2 (5 bases each). Looked up from germline, CDR1 is PRHDT and CDR2 is FYEKMQ (reference sequence). V dropped 0 bases and J dropped 6 bases, with 9 bases sitting between them. This CDR3 is 13 amino acids long. The CDR3 spells CASSLGERGEQYF. CDR3 DNA: TGTGCCAGCAGCTTAGGCGAGAGGGGCGAGCAGTACTTC.

The chain recombines TRBV6-5 with TRBJ1-2; the D is unclear. This CDR3 spans 12 amino acids. Trimming cost V 4 bases and J 14 bases, with 17 bases left between them. CDR1 MNHEY and CDR2 SVGAGI come from the germline V gene. This CDR3 reads CASSSWTEMDTF. CDR3 DNA sequence: TGTGCCAGCAGTTCGTGGACCGAGATGGATACCTTC.

As DNA, the CDR3 is TGTGCCAGCAGCTGGGCCGGGGAGCTGTTTTTT. Protein sequence: CASSWAGELFF. This chain uses TRBV5-4 with TRBJ2-2; unclear D gene. V lost 3 bases, J lost 6 bases, and 3 bases lay in between. CDR1 is SGHNT and CDR2 is YYREEE in the germline V gene (reference sequence). There are 11 residues in the CDR3.

The chain couples TRBV4-1 to TRBJ2-5; TRBD2 matches 8 bases. The junction had 8 bases not matched to a gene; V was cut back by 0 bases and J by 5 bases. The germline V gene encodes CDR1 MGHRA and CDR2 YSYEKL. The CDR3 is 16 amino acids. The CDR3 DNA sequence: TGCGCCAGCAGCCAAGACGCCGGGAGGGCCGGGGAGACCCAGTACTTC. The encoded protein is CASSQDAGRAGETQYF.

The CDR3 protein is CASSSTGGNTEAFF. As DNA, the CDR3 is TGTGCCAGCAGCTCGACAGGCGGCAACACTGAAGCTTTCTTT. This chain connects TRBV7-8 to TRBJ1-1; a weak D match, TRBD1 (6 bases). The CDR3 contains 14 residues. From germline, CDR1 is SGHVS and CDR2 FQNEAQ. The V end lost 4 bases, the J end lost 2 bases, and 11 bases lay between the germline ends.

V is TRBV6-5 and J is TRBJ2-7, with TRBD2 as a possible D gene (6 bases). Germline V gene data show CDR1 as MNHEY and CDR2 as SVGAGI. The CDR3 spans 15 residues. V shed 2 bases and J shed 2 bases, with 13 bases lying between them. CDR3 loop: CASSYGGTSPYEQYF. CDR3 sequence (DNA): TGTGCCAGCAGTTACGGTGGGACTTCCCCCTACGAGCAGTACTTC.

This clone was recorded only once. The chain is built from TRBV15 and TRBJ2-5, with D tentatively TRBD2 (5 bases). CDR3 length: 13 residues. V was shortened by 10 bases and J by 0 bases, with 12 bases between the two germline ends. The germline CDR1 and CDR2 sequences are LNHNV and YYDKDF (reference sequence). The DNA of the CDR3 is TGTGCCATCCGGCGGGCGGACCAAGAGACCCAGTACTTC. This translates into CAIRRADQETQYF.

Of note for this clone: Other nucleotide sequences from this sample produce the same CDR3. The rearrangement joins TRBV5-1 to TRBJ1-5; 9 nucleotides line up with TRBD1. The CDR3 loop spans 14 amino acids. V trimming: 4 bases; J trimming: 7 bases; junction bases outside the gene matches: 6. Per germline, CDR1 SGHRS and CDR2 YFSETQ. CDR3 DNA sequence: TGCGCCAGCAGCCTGGGACAGGGTAGCCAGCCCCAGCATTTT. Residues: CASSLGQGSQPQHF.

V and J are TRBV11-2 and TRBJ2-1, with TRBD2 identical over 10 bases. Trimming at V came to 4 bases and at J to 6 bases, leaving 3 bases not matched to a gene. The germline V gene has CDR1 SGHAT and CDR2 FQNNGV. The CDR3 contains 14 residues. Here the CDR3 reads CASSSSGSFNEQFF. The CDR3 region has the DNA TGTGCCAGCAGCTCTAGCGGGAGCTTCAATGAGCAGTTCTTC.

The chain combines TRBV7-3 with TRBJ2-3; tentatively, D is TRBD2 (5 bases). V gave up 5 bases and J gave up 2 bases, with 14 bases separating them. Germline V lookup: CDR1 SGHTA, CDR2 FQGTGA. The CDR3 runs to 15 residues. The CDR3 DNA sequence: TGTGCCAGCAGCCTCGGGATTTCCCCCACAGATACGCAGTATTTT. Translation gives CASSLGISPTDTQYF.

The chain joins TRBV6-4 to TRBJ2-5; 10 bases map to TRBD2. The V and J ends lost 0 bases and 9 bases, in that order; junction bases with no gene match: 7. This CDR3 is built from 15 residues. Germline V gene data show CDR1 as MRHNA and CDR2 as SNTAGT. In DNA form, the CDR3 reads TGTGCCAGCAGTGACTCGGGGCTAGCGGGAGTGCCCCAGTACTTC. Its protein is CASSDSGLAGVPQYF.

V gene TRBV11-2 combines with J gene TRBJ1-1, with D hard to call. The CDR3 consists of 16 residues. The ends were cut back, 0 bases at V and 0 bases at J, with 11 bases in the middle. The germline gives CDR1 SGHAT, CDR2 FQNNGV. CDR3 DNA sequence: TGTGCCAGCAGCTTAGATCCACGGAGAATGAACACTGAAGCTTTCTTT. Protein product: CASSLDPRRMNTEAFF.

This chain uses TRBV27 with TRBJ2-2, with 11 nucleotides matching TRBD2. The junction had 8 bases not matched to a gene; V was cut back by 7 bases and J by 4 bases. Germline V gene lookup returns CDR1 MNHEY and CDR2 SMNVEV (reference sequence). This CDR3 is 16 amino acids long. CDR3 in DNA: TGTGCCAGCACTCGAGGGACTAGCGGATCCACCGGGGAGCTGTTTTTT. It codes for CASTRGTSGSTGELFF.

This chain links TRBV19 with TRBJ1-1; D might be TRBD1 (5 bases). CDR3 size: 14 residues. V dropped 3 bases and J dropped 4 bases, with 12 bases sitting between them. CDR1 LNHDA and CDR2 SQIVND come from the germline V gene (reference sequence). The CDR3 loop is CASSMTGTFTEAFF. CDR3 nucleotides: TGTGCCAGTAGTATGACGGGGACGTTCACTGAAGCTTTCTTT.

This chain connects TRBV19 to TRBJ2-2, with D perhaps matching TRBD1 or TRBD2 (5 bases each). Deletions cut 5 bases from V and 0 bases from J, with 10 bases between. The CDR3 consists of 15 residues. CDR1 is LNHDA and CDR2 is SQIVND in the germline V gene (reference sequence). The CDR3 coding sequence is TGTGCCAGTAGTGGGACGGTCGCGAACACCGGGGAGCTGTTTTTT. Protein sequence: CASSGTVANTGELFF.

V usage is TRBV4-2 and J usage is TRBJ2-1; 9 positions match TRBD2. This CDR3 spans 16 amino acids. CDR1 and CDR2 from the germline V gene are LGHNA and YNFKEQ. V was pared by 0 bases and J by 3 bases, with 3 bases of the junction left unmatched. The CDR3 bases are TGTGCCAGCAGCCAAGATTATAGCGGGGGCTACAATGAGCAGTTCTTC. This encodes CASSQDYSGGYNEQFF.

This chain connects TRBV4-1 to TRBJ1-1; D call uncertain. Germline CDR1 is MGHRA and CDR2 is YSYEKL. The CDR3 is 15 amino acids. V was trimmed by 4 bases and J by 4 bases, leaving 16 bases between them. CDR3 coding DNA: TGCGCCAGCAGCCCGGTAAACCCCTCGACCACTGAAGCTTTCTTT. This sequence encodes CASSPVNPSTTEAFF.

This clone was seen once. The chain is built from TRBV7-9 and TRBJ2-5; unclear D gene. Germline-derived CDR1 and CDR2 are SEHNR and FQNEAQ (reference sequence). The CDR3 consists of 13 residues. V lost 2 bases to trimming and J lost 3 bases, with 7 bases between them. The CDR3, as DNA: TGTGCCAGCAGCTTACCAGCAGAAGAGACCCAGTACTTC. Translation: CASSLPAEETQYF.

V usage is TRBV15 and J usage is TRBJ2-1, with unresolved D. V was clipped by 0 bases and J by 4 bases, with 13 bases between them. CDR3 length: 16 residues. CDR1 is LNHNV and CDR2 is YYDKDF in the germline V gene (reference sequence). In DNA form, the CDR3 reads TGTGCCACCAGCAGAGAGTGGGGTGGGTCTTACAATGAGCAGTTCTTC. Translation: CATSREWGGSYNEQFF.

The chain employs TRBV7-9 and TRBJ1-1, with D possibly matching TRBD1 (5 bases). The CDR3 spans 15 residues. V was shortened by 2 bases and J by 0 bases, with 10 bases between the two germline ends. Germline CDR1 is SEHNR and CDR2 is FQNEAQ (reference sequence). The CDR3 coding sequence is TGTGCCAGCAGCTTAATCGTGACAGTGAACACTGAAGCTTTCTTT. This translates into CASSLIVTVNTEAFF.

The chain carries TRBV5-4 and TRBJ1-2; TRBD1 aligns across 10 bases. Germline CDR1 reads SGHNT; CDR2 reads YYREEE (reference sequence). CDR3 length: 13 amino acids. Trimming cost V 0 bases and J 7 bases; bases outside gene matches: 0. This chain's CDR3 is CASSLGTGGGYTF. The CDR3, as DNA: TGTGCCAGCAGCTTGGGGACAGGGGGTGGCTACACCTTC.

The rearrangement joins TRBV11-3 to TRBJ2-7, with TRBD1 matching over 7 bases. Germline CDR1 is SGHNT and CDR2 is YENEEA. The CDR3 length is 14 residues. V was pared by 5 bases and J by 6 bases, with 10 bases of the junction left unmatched. The CDR3 nucleotides are TGTGCCAGCAGCCCTAGGGACAGCAGGGGCGAGCAGTACTTC. Translating gives CASSPRDSRGEQYF.

V usage is TRBV13 and J usage is TRBJ1-2, with TRBD1 as a possible D gene (5 bases). Trimming removed 0 bases at V and 5 bases at J, with 16 bases between. Looked up from germline, CDR1 is PRHDT and CDR2 is FYEKMQ (reference sequence). The CDR3 totals 16 residues. The CDR3 loop is CASSLGGGVGEYGYTF. The CDR3 DNA sequence: TGTGCCAGCAGCTTAGGAGGAGGGGTTGGGGAGTATGGCTACACCTTC.

J is TRBJ1-6 and V is TRBV19, with 8 bases lining up with TRBD1. Germline CDR1 is LNHDA and CDR2 is SQIVND (reference sequence). Trimming at V came to 4 bases and at J to 8 bases, leaving 4 bases not matched to a gene. This CDR3 is built from 14 residues. CDR3 protein: CASSTGQGYSPLHF. In DNA, the CDR3 is TGTGCCAGTAGTACTGGACAGGGATATTCACCCCTCCACTTT.

A single count supports this clone. The chain combines TRBV28 with TRBJ2-7, with D perhaps being TRBD1 or TRBD2 (6 bases each). Trimming shortened V by 2 bases and J by 1 base, and 12 bases separated the two germline ends. The CDR3 loop spans 15 amino acids. The germline V gene has CDR1 MDHEN and CDR2 SYDVKM. The CDR3 here is CASSLRGLKSYEQYF. Here the CDR3 DNA reads TGTGCCAGCAGTTTACGGGGGCTAAAATCCTACGAGCAGTACTTC.